Given below is one TCR beta chain in context. Its target antigen remains unknown. The sample holds no much larger clone one base away, and base qualities are not on file. The sample comes from a study of T cell changes during pregnancy in multiple sclerosis (dated by TCRdb to between 2018 and 2021). About the full investigation: The study examined how the T cell repertoire changed over the course of pregnancy in women with multiple sclerosis.

The method was the immunoSEQ multiplex PCR assay. TCRdb retrieved this table from immuneACCESS and kept in-frame rearrangements only. Not all clones are present; in checked studies, unresolved V genes account for under half, and no reason is known for the remainder. The sample has tens of thousands of clones on record, 85% to 95% of them singletons. Under 0.9% of the sample rests with the top ten. From the cysteine up to the phenylalanine, the CDR3 has a length of 14 residues. The entry retains the CDR3 DNA only, 42 bases that are in frame from base 1. Ends trimmed: V by 4 bases, J by 8 bases; bases unmatched to a gene: 7. Sequences SGHRS (CDR1) and YFSETQ (CDR2) are obtained from the germline V gene.

The sequence was collected from a female donor with multiple sclerosis, enrolled in a pregnancy study. The material sequenced was CD4+ T cells from peripheral blood mononuclear cells, taken before pregnancy. The sequence is built from TRBV5-1 and TRBJ1-4, with 8 bases matching TRBD1. The DNA reads as follows: TGCGCCAGCAGCCCAGGACAGGGCCGGGAAAAACTGTTTTTT. It translates to CASSPGQGREKLFF.